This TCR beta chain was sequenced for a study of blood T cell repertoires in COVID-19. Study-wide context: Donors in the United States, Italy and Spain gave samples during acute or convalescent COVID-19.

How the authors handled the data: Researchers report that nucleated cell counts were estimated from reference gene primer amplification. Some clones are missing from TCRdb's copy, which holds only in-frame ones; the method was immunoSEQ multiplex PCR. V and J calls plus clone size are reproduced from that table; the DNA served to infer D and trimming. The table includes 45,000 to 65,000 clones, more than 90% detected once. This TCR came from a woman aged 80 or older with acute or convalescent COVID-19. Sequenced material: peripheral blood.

The CDR3 loop is CASRLAGNNEQFF. DNA of the CDR3: TGTGCCAGCAGACTAGCGGGTAACAATGAGCAGTTCTTC. The chain has TRBV12-3 or TRBV12-4 and TRBJ2-1, with TRBD2 matching 9 bases. The CDR3 has 13 residues. V lost 6 bases, J lost 5 bases, and 2 bases stayed unmatched.